The rows below give T cell receptor beta chains drawn from one sample of a study of CD8 T cells in Susac syndrome. TCRdb called the immunoSEQ multiplex PCR reads again in MiXCR, with one record for every CDR3 protein. The table has about 120,000 distinct CDR3 sequences, over 90% seen once; the top ten hold over 0.12%. The sample was CD4+ T cells from PBMCs. The receptors here all came from a human donor in good health. The CDR3 runs from the conserved cysteine through the conserved F or W. Fields, in order: J gene, D gene, V gene, CDR3 protein. The D gene is left open where the match is weak.

>TRBJ1-5|-|TRBV6-6
CASSDGQSSNQPQHF
>TRBJ2-3|-|TRBV6-5
CASSYEGGSYTDTQYF
>TRBJ2-1|-|TRBV5-1
CASSLGTASSYNEQFF
>TRBJ1-3|-|TRBV29-1
CSAGGNTIYF
>TRBJ2-7|TRBD2|TRBV7-2
CASSSGTLNYEQYF
>TRBJ1-1|-|TRBV20-1
CSAISRGNTEAFF
>TRBJ1-2|-|TRBV27
CASSWGGAYGYTF
>TRBJ1-5|TRBD1|TRBV29-1
CSVGMAGQALYSNQPQHF
>TRBJ2-5|TRBD2|TRBV5-4
CASSPKGGRAPGSETQYF
>TRBJ2-5|TRBD2|TRBV30
CAWSALAGVLETQYF
>TRBJ1-1|-|TRBV25-1
CASSESLTGITEAFF
>TRBJ1-5|-|TRBV15
CATSREGVQPQHF
>TRBJ2-5|TRBD2|TRBV4-2
CASSSREAGVGEAQYF
>TRBJ2-1|-|TRBV2
CASSGHQGAVTEQFF
>TRBJ1-1|TRBD1|TRBV7-6
CASSSERDRGFFPSTEAFF
>TRBJ1-3|TRBD1|TRBV6-6
CASSSTGGGSAIYF
>TRBJ2-1|-|TRBV19
CASSIGAGYNNEQFF
>TRBJ2-7|-|TRBV6-2/TRBV6-3
CASSYDLGTYEQYF
>TRBJ2-7|-|TRBV29-1
CSGGGRSEQYF
>TRBJ1-2|TRBD1|TRBV5-1
CASSLGASGRGQVGYTF
>TRBJ2-7|TRBD1|TRBV10-3
CAISDTGGYEQYF